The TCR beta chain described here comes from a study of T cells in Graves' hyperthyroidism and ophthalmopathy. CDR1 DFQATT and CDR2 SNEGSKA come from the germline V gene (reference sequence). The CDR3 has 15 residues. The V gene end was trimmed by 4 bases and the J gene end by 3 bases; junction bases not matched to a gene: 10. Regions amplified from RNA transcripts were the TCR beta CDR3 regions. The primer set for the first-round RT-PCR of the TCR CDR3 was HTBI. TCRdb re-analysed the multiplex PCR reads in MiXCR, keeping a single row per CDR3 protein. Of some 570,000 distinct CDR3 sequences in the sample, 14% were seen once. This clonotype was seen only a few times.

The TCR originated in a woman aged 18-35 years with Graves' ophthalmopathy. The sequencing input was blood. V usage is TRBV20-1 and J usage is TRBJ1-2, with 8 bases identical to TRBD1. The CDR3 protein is CSAMIPSQGDYGYTF. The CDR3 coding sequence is TGCAGTGCTATGATCCCGTCACAGGGGGACTATGGCTACACCTTC.